The 9 T cell receptor beta chains below were found in one sample sequenced in a study of T cell responses to AZD1222 COVID-19 vaccine. Assay used: immunoSEQ multiplex PCR; TCRdb lists only in-frame clones, some missing. Altogether 130,000 to 150,000 clones are present, around 87% being singletons, with the ten largest covering around 1.6%. The sample in question was peripheral blood, obtained on day 0 of AZD1222 vaccination. Receptor source: an adult in good health.

The V and J genes are TRBV18 and TRBJ1-1; 7 positions match TRBD1. The CDR3 spans 14 residues. From germline, CDR1 is KGHSH and CDR2 LQKENI. The trim removed 5 bases at V and 1 base at J, leaving 4 bases unmatched. CDR3 DNA sequence: TGTGCCAGCTCAGCAGGGGGAACGAACACTGAAGCTTTCTTT. Translation gives CASSAGGTNTEAFF.

The J gene is TRBJ1-5, the V gene TRBV4-2, with no clear D. This CDR3 contains 14 residues. V lost 3 bases to trimming and J lost 3 bases, with 9 bases between them. Per germline, CDR1 LGHNA and CDR2 YNFKEQ. This CDR3 reads CASSQDGLNQPQHF. The CDR3 DNA reads as TGTGCCAGCAGCCAGGACGGACTCAATCAGCCCCAGCATTTT.

The chain carries TRBV20-1 and TRBJ1-2; TRBD1 matches 8 bases. Germline V gene lookup returns CDR1 DFQATT and CDR2 SNEGSKA (reference sequence). The CDR3 is 14 residues long. V shed 3 bases, J shed 8 bases, and the junction held 11 bases outside the gene matches. The CDR3 coding sequence is TGCAGTGCTAGTGGGACAGGTCTCCTCGTCGGCTACACCTTC. It specifies CSASGTGLLVGYTF.

The gene calls are TRBV5-6 and TRBJ2-2; D not resolved. From germline, CDR1 is SGHDT and CDR2 YYEEEE. V shed 2 bases and J shed 3 bases, with 5 bases lying between them. The length of the CDR3 is 13 residues. As DNA, the CDR3 is TGTGCCAGCAGCTTACGGTACACCGGGGAGCTGTTTTTT. This translates into CASSLRYTGELFF.

The chain combines TRBV5-4 with TRBJ1-5; possible D gene TRBD1, 5 bases. This CDR3 has 13 residues. Germline V CDR1 and CDR2: SGHNT, YYREEE (reference sequence). The V and J ends lost 1 base and 12 bases respectively, with 14 bases between them. This chain's CDR3 is CASSLTDSGSQHF. The CDR3 region has the DNA TGTGCCAGCAGCTTGACCGACAGCGGGAGCCAGCATTTT.

The chain has TRBV6-1 and TRBJ1-6; D possibly corresponds to TRBD1 (5 bases). The CDR3 totals 17 residues. Germline V gives CDR1 MNHNS, CDR2 SASEGT. Trimming removed 4 bases at V and 5 bases at J, with 18 bases between. The CDR3 sequence: CASSAVLGLADNSPLHF. In nucleotides, the CDR3 is TGTGCCAGCAGTGCCGTCCTGGGGCTCGCTGATAATTCACCCCTCCACTTT.

The chain carries TRBV9 and TRBJ1-5, with unresolved D. With 3 bases removed from V and 0 bases from J, the gap between germline ends came to 1 base. Germline V CDR1 and CDR2: SGDLS, YYNGEE. This CDR3 region has 12 residues. CDR3 nucleotide sequence: TGTGCCAGCAGCGGTAGCAATCAGCCCCAGCATTTT. Translation gives CASSGSNQPQHF.

This chain uses TRBV2 with TRBJ1-6, with TRBD1 matching 8 bases. The CDR3 has 18 residues. CDR1 SNHLY and CDR2 FYNNEI come from the germline V gene. V dropped 3 bases and J dropped 7; count of bases not matched to a gene: 14. Here the CDR3 reads CASSDVLRGTGKNSPLHF. As DNA, the CDR3 is TGTGCCAGCAGTGACGTTCTTAGAGGGACAGGAAAAAATTCACCCCTCCACTTT.

This chain links TRBV29-1 with TRBJ1-2; D is uncertain. Germline V gene data show CDR1 as SQVTM and CDR2 as ANQGSEA. CDR3 length equals 14 residues. The V end lost 6 bases, the J end lost 1 base, and 15 bases lay between the germline ends. The CDR3: CSVLRRGINYGYTF. Here the CDR3 DNA reads TGCAGCGTCCTTCGTCGTGGGATTAACTATGGCTACACCTTC. The full variable domain, completed using reference TRBV29-1 and TRBJ1-2, is SAVISQKPSRDICQRGTSLTIQCQVDSQVTMMFWYRQQPGQSLTLIATANQGSEATYESGFVIDKFPISRPNLTFSTLTVSNMSPEDSSIYLCSVLRRGINYGYTFGSGTRLTVV.